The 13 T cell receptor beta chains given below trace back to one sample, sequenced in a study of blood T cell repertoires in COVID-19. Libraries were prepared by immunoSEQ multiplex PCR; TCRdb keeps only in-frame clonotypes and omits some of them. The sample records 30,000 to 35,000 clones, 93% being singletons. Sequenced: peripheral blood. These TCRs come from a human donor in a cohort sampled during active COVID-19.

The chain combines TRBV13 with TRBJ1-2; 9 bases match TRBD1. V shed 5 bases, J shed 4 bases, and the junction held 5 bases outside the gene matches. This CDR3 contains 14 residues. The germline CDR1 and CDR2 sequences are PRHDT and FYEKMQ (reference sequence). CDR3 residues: CASSKTGGGYGYTF. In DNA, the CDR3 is TGTGCCAGCAGCAAAACAGGGGGCGGCTATGGCTACACCTTC.

CDR3 coding DNA: TGTGCCAGCAGCCTCGGCACTGAAGCTTTCTTT. Translation: CASSLGTEAFF. The gene calls are TRBV6-2 or TRBV6-3 and TRBJ1-1; no reliable D call. V was pared by 6 bases and J by 4 bases, with 6 bases between. The CDR3 spans 11 residues. CDR1 is MNHEY and CDR2 is SVGEGT in the germline V gene.

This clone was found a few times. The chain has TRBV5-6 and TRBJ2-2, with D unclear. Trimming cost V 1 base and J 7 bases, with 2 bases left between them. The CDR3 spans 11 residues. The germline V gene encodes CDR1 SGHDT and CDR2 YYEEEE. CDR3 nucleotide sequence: TGTGCCAGCAGCTTGTACGGGGAGCTGTTTTTT. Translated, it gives CASSLYGELFF.

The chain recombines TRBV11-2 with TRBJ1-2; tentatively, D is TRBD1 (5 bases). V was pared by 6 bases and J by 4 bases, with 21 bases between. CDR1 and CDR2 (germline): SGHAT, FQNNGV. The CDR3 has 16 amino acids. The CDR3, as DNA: TGTGCCAGCAGACCACTAACTCCAGGGTGGGGCTATGGCTACACCTTC. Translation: CASRPLTPGWGYGYTF.

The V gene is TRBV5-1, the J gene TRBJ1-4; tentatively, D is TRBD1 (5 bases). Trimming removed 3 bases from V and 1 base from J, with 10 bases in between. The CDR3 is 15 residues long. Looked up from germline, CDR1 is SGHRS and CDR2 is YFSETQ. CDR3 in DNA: TGCGCCAGCAGCTGGCGGGGCGGAACTAATGAAAAACTGTTTTTT. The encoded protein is CASSWRGGTNEKLFF.

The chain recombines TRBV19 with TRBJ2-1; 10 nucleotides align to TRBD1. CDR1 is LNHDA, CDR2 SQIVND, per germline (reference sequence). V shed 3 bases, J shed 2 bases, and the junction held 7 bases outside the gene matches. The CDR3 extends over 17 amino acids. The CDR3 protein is CASSIGVGQGPYNEQFF. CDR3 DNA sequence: TGTGCCAGTAGTATCGGGGTGGGACAGGGGCCCTACAATGAGCAGTTCTTC.

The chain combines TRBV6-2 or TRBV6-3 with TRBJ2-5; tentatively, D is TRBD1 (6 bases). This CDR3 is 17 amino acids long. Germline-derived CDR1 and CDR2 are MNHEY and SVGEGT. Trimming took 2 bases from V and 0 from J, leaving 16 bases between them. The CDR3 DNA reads TGTGCCAGCAGTTACCGGGACGGACAGATGTACCAAGAGACCCAGTACTTC. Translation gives CASSYRDGQMYQETQYF.

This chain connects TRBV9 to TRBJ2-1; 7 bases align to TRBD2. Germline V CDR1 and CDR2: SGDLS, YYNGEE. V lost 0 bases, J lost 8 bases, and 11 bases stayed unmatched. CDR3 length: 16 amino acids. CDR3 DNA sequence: TGTGCCAGCAGCGTAGAGGGCGGGGGTTTCAACGATGAGCAGTTCTTC. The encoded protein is CASSVEGGGFNDEQFF.

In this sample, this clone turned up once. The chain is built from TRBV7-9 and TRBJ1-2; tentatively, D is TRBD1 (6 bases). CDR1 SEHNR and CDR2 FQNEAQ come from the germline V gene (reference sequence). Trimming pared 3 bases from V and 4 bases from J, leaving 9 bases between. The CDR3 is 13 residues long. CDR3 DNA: TGTGCCAGCAGCTTTATGGACAGCTATGGCTACACCTTC. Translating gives CASSFMDSYGYTF.

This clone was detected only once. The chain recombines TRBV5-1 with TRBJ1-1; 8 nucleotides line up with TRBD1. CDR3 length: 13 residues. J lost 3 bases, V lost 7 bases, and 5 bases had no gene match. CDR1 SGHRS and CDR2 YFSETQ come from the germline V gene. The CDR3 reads CASCKTGDTEAFF. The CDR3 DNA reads TGCGCCAGCTGCAAGACAGGGGACACTGAAGCTTTCTTT.

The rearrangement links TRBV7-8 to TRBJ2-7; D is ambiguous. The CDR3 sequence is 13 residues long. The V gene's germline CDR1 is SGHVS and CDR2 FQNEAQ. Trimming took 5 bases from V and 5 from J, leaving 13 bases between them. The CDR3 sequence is CASSPPPTDEQYF. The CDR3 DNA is TGTGCCAGCAGCCCCCCACCAACGGACGAGCAGTACTTC. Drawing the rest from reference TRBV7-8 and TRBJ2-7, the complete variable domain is GAGVSQSPRYKVAKRGQDVALRCDPISGHVSLFWYQQALGQGPEFLTYFQNEAQLDKSGLPSDRFFAERPEGSVSTLKIQRTQQEDSAVYLCASSPPPTDEQYFGPGTRLTVT.

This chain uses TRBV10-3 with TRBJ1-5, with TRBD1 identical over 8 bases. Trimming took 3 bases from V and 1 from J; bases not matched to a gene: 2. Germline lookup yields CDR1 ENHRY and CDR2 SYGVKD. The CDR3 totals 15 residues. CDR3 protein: CAISDGQGSNQPQHF. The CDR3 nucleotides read TGTGCCATCAGTGATGGACAGGGAAGCAATCAGCCCCAGCATTTT.

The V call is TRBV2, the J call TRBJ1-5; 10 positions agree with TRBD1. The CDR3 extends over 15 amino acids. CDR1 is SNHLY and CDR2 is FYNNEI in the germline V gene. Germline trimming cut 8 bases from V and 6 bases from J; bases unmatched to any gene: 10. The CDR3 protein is CASRSGTGAAQPQHF. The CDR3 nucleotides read TGTGCCAGCCGCTCCGGGACAGGGGCCGCTCAGCCCCAGCATTTT.